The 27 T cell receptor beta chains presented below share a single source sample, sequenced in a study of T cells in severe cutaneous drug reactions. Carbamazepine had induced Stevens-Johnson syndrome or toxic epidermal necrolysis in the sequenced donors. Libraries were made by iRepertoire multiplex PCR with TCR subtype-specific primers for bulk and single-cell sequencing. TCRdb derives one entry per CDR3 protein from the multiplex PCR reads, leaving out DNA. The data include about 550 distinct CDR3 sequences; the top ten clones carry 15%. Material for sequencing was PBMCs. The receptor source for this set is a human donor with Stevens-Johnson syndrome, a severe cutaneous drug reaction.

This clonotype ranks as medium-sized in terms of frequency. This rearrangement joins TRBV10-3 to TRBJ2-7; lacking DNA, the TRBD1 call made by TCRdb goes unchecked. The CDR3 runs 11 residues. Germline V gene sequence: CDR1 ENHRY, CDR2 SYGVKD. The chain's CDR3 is CAIRSGGEQYF.

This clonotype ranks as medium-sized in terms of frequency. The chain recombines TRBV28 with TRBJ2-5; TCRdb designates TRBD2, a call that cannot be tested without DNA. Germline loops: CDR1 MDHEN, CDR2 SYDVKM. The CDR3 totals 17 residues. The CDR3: CASSYPLGLSNQETQYF.

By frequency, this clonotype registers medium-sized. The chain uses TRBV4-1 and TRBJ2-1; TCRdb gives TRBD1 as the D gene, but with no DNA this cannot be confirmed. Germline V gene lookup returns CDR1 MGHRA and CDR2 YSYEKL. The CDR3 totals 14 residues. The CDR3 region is CASSQVGTSDEQFF.

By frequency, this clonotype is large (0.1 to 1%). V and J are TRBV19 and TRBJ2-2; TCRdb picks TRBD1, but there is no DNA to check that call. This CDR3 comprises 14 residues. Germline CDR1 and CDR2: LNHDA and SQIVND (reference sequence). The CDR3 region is CASMGAPDTGELFF. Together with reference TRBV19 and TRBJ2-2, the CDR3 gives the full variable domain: DGGITQSPKYLFRKEGQNVTLSCEQNLNHDAMYWYRQDPGQGLRLIYYSQIVNDFQKGDIAEGYSVSREKKESFPLTVTSAQKNPTAFYLCASMGAPDTGELFFGEGSRLTVL.

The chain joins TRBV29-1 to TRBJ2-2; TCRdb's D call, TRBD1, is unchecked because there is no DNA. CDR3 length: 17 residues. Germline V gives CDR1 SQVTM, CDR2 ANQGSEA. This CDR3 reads CSAWGQAHTLAAGELFF.

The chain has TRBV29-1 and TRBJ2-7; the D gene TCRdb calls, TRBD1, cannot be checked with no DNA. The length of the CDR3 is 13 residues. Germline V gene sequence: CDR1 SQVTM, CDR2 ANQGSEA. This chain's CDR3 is CSVEGTGGSEQYF.

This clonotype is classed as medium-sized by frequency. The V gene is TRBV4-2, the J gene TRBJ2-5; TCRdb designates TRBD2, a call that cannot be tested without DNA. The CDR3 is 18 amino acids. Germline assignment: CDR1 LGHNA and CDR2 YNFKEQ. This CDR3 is CASSQGTSGRAAQETQYF.

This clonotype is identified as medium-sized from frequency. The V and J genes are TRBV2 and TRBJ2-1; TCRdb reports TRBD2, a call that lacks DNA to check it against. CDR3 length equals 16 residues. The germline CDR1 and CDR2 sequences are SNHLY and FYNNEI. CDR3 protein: CASLTVGRAVYNEQFF. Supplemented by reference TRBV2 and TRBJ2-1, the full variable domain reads EPEVTQTPSHQVTQMGQEVILRCVPISNHLYFYWYRQILGQKVEFLVSFYNNEISEKSEIFDDQFSVERPDGSNFTLKIRSTKLEDSAMYFCASLTVGRAVYNEQFFGPGTRLTVL.

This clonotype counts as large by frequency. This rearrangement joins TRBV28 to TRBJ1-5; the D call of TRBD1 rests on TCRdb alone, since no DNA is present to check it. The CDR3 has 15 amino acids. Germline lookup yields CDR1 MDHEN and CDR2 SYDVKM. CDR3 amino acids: CASSLLGQGSQPQHF.

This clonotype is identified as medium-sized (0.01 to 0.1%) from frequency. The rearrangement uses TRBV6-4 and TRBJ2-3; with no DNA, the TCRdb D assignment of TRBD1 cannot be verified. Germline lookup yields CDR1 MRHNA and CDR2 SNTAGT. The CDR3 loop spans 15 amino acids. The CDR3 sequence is CASSDSGQGADTQYF.

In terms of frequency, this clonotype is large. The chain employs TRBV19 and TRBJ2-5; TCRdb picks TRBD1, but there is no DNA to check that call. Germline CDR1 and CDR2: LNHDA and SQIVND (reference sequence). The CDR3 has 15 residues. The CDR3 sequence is CASGRAAGYQETQYF.

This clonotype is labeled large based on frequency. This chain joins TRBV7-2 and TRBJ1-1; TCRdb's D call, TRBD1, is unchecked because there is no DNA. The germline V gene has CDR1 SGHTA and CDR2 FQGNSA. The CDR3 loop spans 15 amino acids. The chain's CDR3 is CASSSPGTENTEAFF.

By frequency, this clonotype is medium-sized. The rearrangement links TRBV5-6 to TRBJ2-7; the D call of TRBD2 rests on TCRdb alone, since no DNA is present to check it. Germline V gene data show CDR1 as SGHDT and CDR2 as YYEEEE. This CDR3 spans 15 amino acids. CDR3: CASSQGLAVSYEQYF.

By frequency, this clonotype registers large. Here the CDR3 reads CASSPLDRAVYGYTF. The chain recombines TRBV7-9 with TRBJ1-2; the TCRdb call, TRBD1, lacks DNA for checking. Germline assignment: CDR1 SEHNR and CDR2 FQNEAQ (reference sequence). This CDR3 contains 15 residues.

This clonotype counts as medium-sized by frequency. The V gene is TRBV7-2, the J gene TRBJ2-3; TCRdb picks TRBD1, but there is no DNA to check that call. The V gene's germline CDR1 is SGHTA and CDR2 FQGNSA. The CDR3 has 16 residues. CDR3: CASSRRGTASTDTQYF.

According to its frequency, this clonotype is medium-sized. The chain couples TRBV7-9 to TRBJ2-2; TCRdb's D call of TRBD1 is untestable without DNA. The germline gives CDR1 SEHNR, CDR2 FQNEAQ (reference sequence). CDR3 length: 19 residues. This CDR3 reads CASSTNPGWDSRNTGELFF.

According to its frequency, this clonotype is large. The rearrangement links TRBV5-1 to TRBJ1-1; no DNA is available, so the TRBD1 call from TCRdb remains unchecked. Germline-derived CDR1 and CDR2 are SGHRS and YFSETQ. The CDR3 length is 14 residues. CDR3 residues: CASSLGPLDTEAFF.

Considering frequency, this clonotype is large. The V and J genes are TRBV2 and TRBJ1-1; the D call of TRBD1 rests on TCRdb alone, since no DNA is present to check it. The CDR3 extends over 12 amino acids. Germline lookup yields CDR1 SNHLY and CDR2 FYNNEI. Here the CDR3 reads CASGPQGGEAFF.

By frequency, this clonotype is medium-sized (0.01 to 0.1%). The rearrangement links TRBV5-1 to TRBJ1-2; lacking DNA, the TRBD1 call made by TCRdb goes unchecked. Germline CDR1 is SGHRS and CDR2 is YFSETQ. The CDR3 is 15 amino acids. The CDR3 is CASSLAGGEVYGYTF.

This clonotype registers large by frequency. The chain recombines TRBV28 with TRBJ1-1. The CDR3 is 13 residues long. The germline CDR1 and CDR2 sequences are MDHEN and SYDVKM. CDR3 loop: CASNSKDGFEAFF.

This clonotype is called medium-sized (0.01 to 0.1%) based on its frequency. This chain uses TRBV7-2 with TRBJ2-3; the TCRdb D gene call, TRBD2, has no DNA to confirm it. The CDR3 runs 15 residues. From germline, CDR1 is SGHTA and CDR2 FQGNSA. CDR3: CASSPLAGRRDTQYF.

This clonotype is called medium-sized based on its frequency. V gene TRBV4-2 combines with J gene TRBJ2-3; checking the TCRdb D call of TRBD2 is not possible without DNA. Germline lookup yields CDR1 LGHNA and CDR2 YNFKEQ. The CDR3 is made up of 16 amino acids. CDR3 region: CASSQDGLAGPDTQYF.

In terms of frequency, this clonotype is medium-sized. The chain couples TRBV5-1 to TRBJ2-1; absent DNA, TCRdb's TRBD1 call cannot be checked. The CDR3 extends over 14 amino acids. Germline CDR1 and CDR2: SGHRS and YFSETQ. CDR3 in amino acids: CASSTTGGGNEQFF.

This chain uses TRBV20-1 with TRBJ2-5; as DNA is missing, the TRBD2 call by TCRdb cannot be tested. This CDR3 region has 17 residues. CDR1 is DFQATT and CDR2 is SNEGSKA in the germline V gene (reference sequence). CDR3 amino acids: CSARGLAGGPVQETQYF.

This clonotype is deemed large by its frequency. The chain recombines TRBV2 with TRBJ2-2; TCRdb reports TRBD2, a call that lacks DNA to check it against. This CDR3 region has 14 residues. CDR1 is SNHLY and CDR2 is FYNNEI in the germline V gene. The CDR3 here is CASTLAGETGELFF. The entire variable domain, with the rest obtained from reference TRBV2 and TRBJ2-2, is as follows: EPEVTQTPSHQVTQMGQEVILRCVPISNHLYFYWYRQILGQKVEFLVSFYNNEISEKSEIFDDQFSVERPDGSNFTLKIRSTKLEDSAMYFCASTLAGETGELFFGEGSRLTVL.

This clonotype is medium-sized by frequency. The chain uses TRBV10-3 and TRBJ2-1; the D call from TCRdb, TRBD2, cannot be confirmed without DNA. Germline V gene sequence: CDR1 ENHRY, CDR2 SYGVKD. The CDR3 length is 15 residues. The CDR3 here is CAISGGLAAYNEQFF.

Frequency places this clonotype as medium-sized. The CDR3 spells CASSQDSGLGYNEQFF. This chain joins TRBV4-2 and TRBJ2-1; there is no DNA to check the TCRdb D call of TRBD2. CDR3 length: 16 residues. Germline CDR1 reads LGHNA; CDR2 reads YNFKEQ.